The 31 T cell receptor beta chains in this list originate from one sample, sequenced in a study of early T cells in non-severe SARS-CoV-2 infection. One entry per CDR3 protein, called by TCRdb with MiXCR from the 5' RACE reads. This sample yields around 89,000 distinct CDR3 sequences, of which roughly 15% are seen a single time; 0.58% belongs to the top ten. Sequenced: whole blood. The receptors derive from an adult who was a healthcare worker with PCR-confirmed SARS-CoV-2 infection or an uninfected control (not recorded which).

The table lists this clonotype with a few counts. The chain carries TRBV3-1 and TRBJ1-1; 9 bases agree with TRBD1. The CDR3 runs 13 residues. V was pared by 8 bases and J by 2 bases, with 3 bases of the junction left unmatched. Germline V gives CDR1 LGHDT, CDR2 YNNKEL (reference sequence). CDR3: CASAGQGNTEAFF. CDR3 sequence (DNA): TGTGCCAGCGCGGGACAGGGTAACACTGAAGCTTTCTTT.

This clonotype appeared many times. The rearrangement links TRBV24-1 to TRBJ2-3, with 7 bases that match TRBD1. J gave up 4 bases and V 3 bases, and 3 bases lay outside the gene matches. In germline, CDR1 is KGHDR, CDR2 SFDVKD. This CDR3 comprises 14 residues. This chain's CDR3 is CATSDDTGADTQYF. CDR3 DNA sequence: TGTGCCACCAGTGATGATACAGGGGCAGATACGCAGTATTTT.

The chain combines TRBV19 with TRBJ2-6, with D perhaps assigned TRBD1 or TRBD2 (5 bases each). With 5 bases removed from V and 1 base from J, the gap between germline ends came to 6 bases. The CDR3 extends over 14 amino acids. Germline V gene data show CDR1 as LNHDA and CDR2 as SQIVND (reference sequence). CDR3 region: CASSGGSGANVLTF. The CDR3 DNA reads TGTGCCAGTAGTGGGGGATCTGGGGCCAACGTCCTGACTTTC.

This clonotype was detected ten times or more. The chain recombines TRBV12-3 or TRBV12-4 with TRBJ1-6; weak D call: TRBD1 (5 bases). The CDR3 is 14 amino acids. V was trimmed by 5 bases and J by 7 bases, leaving 12 bases between them. CDR3 bases: TGTGCCAGCAGTCCCCGGGGCGGGAATTCACCCCTCCACTTT. Its protein product is CASSPRGGNSPLHF.

This clonotype has more than one count but fewer than ten. The J gene is TRBJ2-1, the V gene TRBV24-1; D could derive from TRBD1 or TRBD2 (5 bases each). There are 14 residues in the CDR3. Trimming cost V 9 bases and J 6 bases, with 17 bases left between them. CDR1 KGHDR and CDR2 SFDVKD come from the germline V gene. CDR3 in amino acids: CATSTGTQPNEQFF. In nucleotides, the CDR3 is TGTGCCACCTCAACCGGGACGCAGCCCAATGAGCAGTTCTTC.

This clonotype appeared a few times. The rearrangement joins TRBV7-2 to TRBJ1-3; D ambiguous. V lost 5 bases and J lost 0, with 8 bases in between. CDR1 is SGHTA, CDR2 FQGNSA, per germline. The CDR3 spans 14 residues. CDR3 sequence reads: CASSVRYSGNTIYF. The CDR3 nucleotides are TGTGCCAGCAGCGTCCGGTACTCTGGAAACACCATATATTTT. Full variable domain (missing parts from reference TRBV7-2 and TRBJ1-3): GAGVSQSPSNKVTEKGKDVELRCDPISGHTALYWYRQSLGQGLEFLIYFQGNSAPDKSGLPSDRFSAERTGGSVSTLTIQRTQQEDSAVYLCASSVRYSGNTIYFGEGSWLTVV.

This clonotype occurred a few times. This chain links TRBV3-1 with TRBJ2-1; TRBD2 matches at 9 bases. The CDR3 length is 15 residues. V lost 4 bases to trimming and J lost 3 bases; unmatched junction nucleotides: 4. CDR1 and CDR2 from the germline V gene are LGHDT and YNNKEL (reference sequence). Written as DNA, the CDR3 is TGTGCCAGCAGCCTGGTAGCGGGGGACTACAATGAGCAGTTCTTC. Its protein product is CASSLVAGDYNEQFF.

J is TRBJ1-3 and V is TRBV12-3 or TRBV12-4; no clear D. Trimming removed 7 bases from V and 0 bases from J, with 10 bases in between. This CDR3 region has 14 residues. In DNA, the CDR3 is TGTGCCAGCAAGCGCACTTTCTCTGGAAACACCATATATTTT. Amino acid sequence: CASKRTFSGNTIYF.

In DNA form, the CDR3 reads TGTGCCAGTAGTCATCCGAGACAGGTGGTCCACGAGCAGTACGTC. Translating gives CASSHPRQVVHEQYV. This chain connects TRBV19 to TRBJ2-7; weak D call: TRBD1 (6 bases). Looked up from germline, CDR1 is LNHDA and CDR2 is SQIVND (reference sequence). V was clipped by 5 bases and J by 5 bases, with 19 bases between them. This CDR3 has 15 amino acids.

The chain recombines TRBV5-1 with TRBJ1-4, with a tentative D call TRBD1 (5 bases). The CDR3 has 14 amino acids. Trimming took off 4 bases at V and 5 bases at J, with 12 bases between the two ends. Germline V lookup: CDR1 SGHRS, CDR2 YFSETQ. CDR3: CASSETVSNEKLFF. The CDR3 nucleotides are TGCGCCAGCAGCGAGACAGTTTCAAATGAAAAACTGTTTTTT.

This clonotype was seen only a few times. This rearrangement joins TRBV4-1 to TRBJ2-3; the D gene is possibly TRBD1 (5 bases). The CDR3 extends over 14 amino acids. With 3 bases removed from V and 5 bases from J, the gap between germline ends came to 12 bases. The germline CDR1 and CDR2 sequences are MGHRA and YSYEKL. The CDR3 here is CASSQQTQGDTQYF. CDR3 nucleotide sequence: TGCGCCAGCAGCCAGCAGACCCAGGGAGATACGCAGTATTTT.

The V gene is TRBV10-1, the J gene TRBJ2-7; D is possibly TRBD1 (6 bases). The CDR3 has 13 residues. Trimming pared 7 bases from V and 4 bases from J, leaving 14 bases between. The germline CDR1 and CDR2 sequences are WNHNN and SYGVQD (reference sequence). In nucleotides, the CDR3 is TGCGCCAGCACTTCCCGGGACACTTACGAGCAGTACGTC. This translates into CASTSRDTYEQYV.

The gene calls are TRBV5-1 and TRBJ2-3; 10 nucleotides align to TRBD1. CDR3 length equals 16 residues. Trimming took 4 bases from V and 6 from J; bases not matched to a gene: 11. CDR1 and CDR2 from the germline V gene are SGHRS and YFSETQ. CDR3 sequence (DNA): TGCGCCAGCAGCGCACAGACAGGGGGCGAGAGGGATACGCAGTATTTT. This codes for CASSAQTGGERDTQYF.

At least ten counts were recorded for this clonotype. This chain links TRBV10-1 with TRBJ2-5; 13 positions agree with TRBD2. Germline V gene lookup returns CDR1 WNHNN and CDR2 SYGVQD (reference sequence). With V trimmed by 6 bases and J by 2 bases, 6 bases remained unmatched. CDR3 length: 16 residues. This chain's CDR3 is CASSETSGGLQETQYF. The CDR3 DNA reads TGCGCCAGCAGCGAGACTAGCGGGGGGTTACAAGAGACCCAGTACTTC.

A few counts support this clonotype. The rearrangement uses TRBV6-5 and TRBJ1-1; perhaps TRBD1 as D (6 bases). The V and J ends lost 6 bases and 5 bases respectively, with 19 bases between them. This CDR3 contains 15 residues. Germline lookup yields CDR1 MNHEY and CDR2 SVGAGI. The chain's CDR3 is CASRQDSVLTTEAFF. CDR3 nucleotide sequence: TGTGCCAGCAGACAGGACAGCGTTCTTACAACTGAAGCTTTCTTT.

CDR3 bases: TGCAGCGTTGTGAAGGGATTTTACAATGAGCAGTTCTTC. This sequence encodes CSVVKGFYNEQFF. This rearrangement joins TRBV29-1 to TRBJ2-1; no reliable D call. The CDR3 is made up of 13 amino acids. Germline loops: CDR1 SQVTM, CDR2 ANQGSEA. The V end lost 4 bases, the J end lost 4 bases, and 11 bases lay between the germline ends.

This clonotype has more than one count but fewer than ten. The CDR3 sequence: CASSLSWGLAEAFF. CDR3 nucleotides: TGTGCCAGCAGTTTATCGTGGGGGCTCGCTGAAGCTTTCTTT. This sequence joins TRBV27 and TRBJ1-1, with D perhaps TRBD1 (6 bases). The V end lost 0 bases, the J end lost 6 bases, and 11 bases lay between the germline ends. The CDR3 runs 14 residues. Per the germline V gene, CDR1 is MNHEY and CDR2 is SMNVEV (reference sequence).

The rearrangement joins TRBV4-1 to TRBJ2-5; unclear D gene. From germline, CDR1 is MGHRA and CDR2 YSYEKL. The CDR3 runs 14 residues. The ends were cut back, 0 bases at V and 5 bases at J, with 10 bases in the middle. CDR3 sequence: CASSQEGSPETQYF. CDR3 nucleotides: TGCGCCAGCAGCCAAGAAGGAAGTCCGGAGACCCAGTACTTC.

This clonotype was seen a few times. The chain links TRBV4-1 to TRBJ2-3; D is unresolved. CDR1 MGHRA and CDR2 YSYEKL come from the germline V gene. The CDR3 covers 16 residues. The V gene lost 0 bases and the J gene lost 1 base, with 11 bases spanning the gap. The CDR3 sequence is CASSQDFPAGTDTQYF. CDR3 DNA: TGCGCCAGCAGCCAAGATTTCCCGGCAGGCACAGATACGCAGTATTTT.

This clonotype has a count of ten or more. This chain connects TRBV20-1 to TRBJ1-1; the D gene is possibly TRBD1 (5 bases). Germline V gene sequence: CDR1 DFQATT, CDR2 SNEGSKA (reference sequence). The CDR3 runs 16 residues. With 0 bases removed from V and 4 bases from J, the gap between germline ends came to 18 bases. The CDR3, as DNA: TGCAGTGCTAGAGATTGGTTGGGGGGGGTTGGCACTGAAGCTTTCTTT. Its translation: CSARDWLGGVGTEAFF.

This clonotype was counted only a few times. The CDR3 region is CASSPRAGPGGTDTQYF. DNA of the CDR3: TGTGCCAGCAGCCCCCGGGCGGGTCCCGGGGGTACAGATACGCAGTATTTT. The V gene is TRBV7-8, the J gene TRBJ2-3; tentatively, D is TRBD2 (6 bases). CDR1 and CDR2 from the germline V gene are SGHVS and FQNEAQ. This CDR3 region has 17 residues. The germline V and J ends were trimmed by 5 bases and 3 bases, with 21 bases remaining between them.

This clonotype was counted between two and nine times. The CDR3 nucleotides read TGTGCCAGCAGCCCTAGCCCAGCGGGGTACAATGAGCAGTTCTTC. Protein product: CASSPSPAGYNEQFF. V usage is TRBV5-4 and J usage is TRBJ2-1, with 7 positions matching TRBD2. The CDR3 consists of 15 residues. The germline V gene encodes CDR1 SGHNT and CDR2 YYREEE (reference sequence). J gave up 4 bases and V 4 bases, and 8 bases lay outside the gene matches.

This clonotype was counted only a few times. V is TRBV5-1 and J is TRBJ2-3; D ambiguous. The germline V gene has CDR1 SGHRS and CDR2 YFSETQ. Trimming shortened V by 2 bases and J by 0 bases, and 10 bases separated the two germline ends. The CDR3 runs 15 residues. The CDR3 is CASSLQSPSTDTQYF. The CDR3 nucleotides are TGCGCCAGCAGCTTACAAAGCCCTAGCACAGATACGCAGTATTTT.

The CDR3: CASSIRGRAGRAKNIQYF. The CDR3 DNA sequence: TGTGCCAGTAGTATTCGGGGTCGGGCAGGGCGCGCCAAAAACATTCAGTACTTC. The chain joins TRBV19 to TRBJ2-4, with D perhaps assigned TRBD1 or TRBD2 (5 bases each). Per the germline V gene, CDR1 is LNHDA and CDR2 is SQIVND (reference sequence). V dropped 3 bases and J dropped 1 base, with 19 bases sitting between them. The CDR3 extends over 18 amino acids.

This clonotype was seen a handful of times. The CDR3 nucleotides read TGTGCCAGCAGTTACGGACGTTCAGAGACCCAGTACTTC. Its protein product is CASSYGRSETQYF. This chain connects TRBV6-5 to TRBJ2-5; D unclear. The V gene lost 2 bases and the J gene lost 4 bases, with 8 bases spanning the gap. The CDR3 contains 13 residues. Germline V gives CDR1 MNHEY, CDR2 SVGAGI.

Only a few counts were recorded for this clonotype. The CDR3 region has the DNA TGCGCCAGCAGTGAGCCGGCAGGGAATTCACCCCTCCACTTT. Translation: CASSEPAGNSPLHF. The chain is built from TRBV10-1 and TRBJ1-6; a possible D gene is TRBD1 (5 bases). The CDR3 sequence is 14 residues long. V was clipped by 2 bases and J by 7 bases, with 9 bases between them. The germline V gene has CDR1 WNHNN and CDR2 SYGVQD (reference sequence).

This clonotype has more than one count but fewer than ten. The chain joins TRBV10-3 to TRBJ2-5, with 9 bases lining up with TRBD2. The CDR3 is 18 amino acids. V lost 0 bases and J lost 0; bases outside the gene matches: 8. Germline assignment: CDR1 ENHRY and CDR2 SYGVKD. DNA for the CDR3: TGTGCCATCAGTGAGTCGTTCGCCAGCGGGGGGTACCAAGAGACCCAGTACTTC. Its protein product is CAISESFASGGYQETQYF.

This clonotype occurred a few times. This chain connects TRBV24-1 to TRBJ2-1; a possible D gene is TRBD1 (5 bases). The CDR3 covers 14 residues. Germline loops: CDR1 KGHDR, CDR2 SFDVKD. The V end was cut by 4 bases, the J end by 3 bases, with 9 bases between. The CDR3 loop is CATSDGQGYNEQFF. Here the CDR3 DNA reads TGTGCCACCAGTGACGGGCAGGGCTACAATGAGCAGTTCTTC.

The genes are TRBV5-1 and TRBJ1-4; perhaps TRBD1 as D (5 bases). Trimming cost V 4 bases and J 0 bases, with 13 bases left between them. CDR3 length: 16 amino acids. Germline assignment: CDR1 SGHRS and CDR2 YFSETQ. The CDR3 nucleotides are TGCGCCAGCAGCCTGGATGGGACCGCAACTAATGAAAAACTGTTTTTT. As protein: CASSLDGTATNEKLFF.

Concerning this clonotype itself: A read error may explain this, as a much larger clone is one base away. The chain uses TRBV6-2 or TRBV6-3 and TRBJ2-3; D remains ambiguous. The CDR3 spans 17 residues. Between the trimmed V and J ends, which lost 2 bases and 0 bases, there was a span of 15 bases. Germline CDR1 and CDR2: MNHEY and SVGEGT. The DNA of the CDR3 is TGTGCCAGCAGTTACACGTTACAAAATTCTAGCACAGATACGCAGTATTTT. It yields the protein CASSYTLQNSSTDTQYF.

This clonotype was observed many times. CDR3 protein: CASRVTTINGYTF. In DNA form, the CDR3 reads TGCGCCAGCAGAGTGACTACCATAAATGGCTACACCTTC. The V gene is TRBV5-1, the J gene TRBJ1-2; D ambiguous. The CDR3 spans 13 residues. The germline CDR1 and CDR2 sequences are SGHRS and YFSETQ. Trimming cost V 5 bases and J 6 bases, with 14 bases left between them.